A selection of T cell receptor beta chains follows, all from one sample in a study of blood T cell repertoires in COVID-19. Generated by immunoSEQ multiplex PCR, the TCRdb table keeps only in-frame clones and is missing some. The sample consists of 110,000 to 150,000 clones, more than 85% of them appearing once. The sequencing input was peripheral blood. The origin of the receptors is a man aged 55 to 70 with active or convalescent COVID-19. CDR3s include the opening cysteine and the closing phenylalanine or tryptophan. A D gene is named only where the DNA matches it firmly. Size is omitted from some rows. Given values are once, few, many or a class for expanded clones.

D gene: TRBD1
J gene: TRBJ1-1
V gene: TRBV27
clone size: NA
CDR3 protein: CASWPGQRTYTEAFF
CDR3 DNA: TGTGCCAGCTGGCCGGGACAGAGAACCTACACTGAAGCTTTCTTT

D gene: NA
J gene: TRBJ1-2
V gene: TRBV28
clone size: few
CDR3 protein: CASSGLQYGYTF
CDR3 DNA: TGTGCCAGCAGTGGACTGCAATATGGCTACACCTTC

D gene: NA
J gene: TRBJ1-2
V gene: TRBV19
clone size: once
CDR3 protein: CASSTVPGDGYTF
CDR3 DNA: TGTGCCAGTAGTACAGTACCGGGGGATGGCTACACCTTC

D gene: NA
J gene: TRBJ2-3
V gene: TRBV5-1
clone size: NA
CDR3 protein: CASSLVTGDTQYF
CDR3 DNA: TGCGCCAGCAGCTTAGTCACGGGAGATACGCAGTATTTT

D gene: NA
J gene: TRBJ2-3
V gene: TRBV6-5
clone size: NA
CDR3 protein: CASRLGSSTDTQYF
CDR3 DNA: TGTGCCAGCAGGCTAGGTTCTAGCACAGATACGCAGTATTTT

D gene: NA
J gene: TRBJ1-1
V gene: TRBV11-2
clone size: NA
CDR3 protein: CASGQLMNTEAFF
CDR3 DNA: TGTGCCAGCGGACAGTTAATGAACACTGAAGCTTTCTTT

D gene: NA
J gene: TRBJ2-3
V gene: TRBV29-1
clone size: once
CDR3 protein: CSERRGLGDTQYF
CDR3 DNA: TGCAGCGAGAGGCGGGGGCTCGGGGATACGCAGTATTTT

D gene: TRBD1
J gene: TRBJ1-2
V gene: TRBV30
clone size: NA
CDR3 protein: CAWSDPGGRAYGYTF
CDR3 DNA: TGTGCCTGGAGCGATCCAGGGGGTCGCGCCTATGGCTACACCTTC

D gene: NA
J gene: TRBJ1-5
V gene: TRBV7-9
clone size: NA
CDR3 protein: CASSLTGEEGQPQHF
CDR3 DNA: TGTGCCAGCAGCTTAACCGGGGAGGAGGGACAGCCCCAGCATTTT

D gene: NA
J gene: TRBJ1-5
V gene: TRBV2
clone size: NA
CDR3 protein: CASSEVGGSGWNQPQHF
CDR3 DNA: TGTGCCAGCAGTGAGGTGGGAGGGTCAGGTTGGAATCAGCCCCAGCATTTT

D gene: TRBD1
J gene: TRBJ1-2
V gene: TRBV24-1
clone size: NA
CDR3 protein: CATSDRTGNYGYTF
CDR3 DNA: TGTGCCACCAGTGATCGGACAGGAAACTATGGCTACACCTTC

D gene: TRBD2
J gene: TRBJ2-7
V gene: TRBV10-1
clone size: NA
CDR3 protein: CATSSGSQVYEQYF
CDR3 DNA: TGCGCCACCTCAAGCGGGAGCCAAGTCTACGAGCAGTACTTC

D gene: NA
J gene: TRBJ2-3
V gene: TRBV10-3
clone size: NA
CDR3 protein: CAISGEKAADTQYF
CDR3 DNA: TGTGCCATCAGTGGGGAGAAGGCGGCAGATACGCAGTATTTT

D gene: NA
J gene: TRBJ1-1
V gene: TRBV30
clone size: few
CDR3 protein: CAWSVPEGRSEAFF
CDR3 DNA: TGTGCCTGGAGTGTACCGGAGGGGAGGTCTGAAGCTTTCTTT

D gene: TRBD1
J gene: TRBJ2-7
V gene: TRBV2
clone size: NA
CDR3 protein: CASKRPGTGGWEQYF
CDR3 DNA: TGTGCCAGCAAACGCCCCGGGACAGGGGGTTGGGAGCAGTACTTC

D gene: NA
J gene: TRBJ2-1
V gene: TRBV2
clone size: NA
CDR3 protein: CASSEQGGRYEQFF
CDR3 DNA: TGTGCCAGCAGTGAACAGGGGGGAAGATATGAGCAGTTCTTC

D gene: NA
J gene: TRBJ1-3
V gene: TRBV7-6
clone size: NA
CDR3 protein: CASSFRAGNTIYF
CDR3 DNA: TGTGCCAGCAGTTTCAGGGCTGGAAACACCATATATTTT

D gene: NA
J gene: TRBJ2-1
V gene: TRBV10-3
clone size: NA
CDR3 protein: CAISELGGDEQFF
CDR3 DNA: TGTGCCATCAGTGAGTTAGGGGGTGATGAGCAGTTCTTC

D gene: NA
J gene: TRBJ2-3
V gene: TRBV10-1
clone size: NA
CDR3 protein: CASSEFRRASTDTQYF
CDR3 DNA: TGCGCCAGCAGTGAGTTTCGGAGAGCTAGCACAGATACGCAGTATTTT

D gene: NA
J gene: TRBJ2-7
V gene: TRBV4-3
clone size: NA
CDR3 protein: CASSQDSAADTYEQYF
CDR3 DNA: TGCGCCAGCAGCCAAGATTCCGCGGCGGACACCTACGAGCAGTACTTC

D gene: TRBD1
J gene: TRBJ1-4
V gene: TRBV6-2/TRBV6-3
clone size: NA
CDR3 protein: CASSTKGAGEKLFF
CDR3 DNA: TGTGCCAGCAGTACCAAGGGGGCCGGGGAAAAACTGTTTTTT

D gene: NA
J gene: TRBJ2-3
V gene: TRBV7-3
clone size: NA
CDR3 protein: CASSFLDGDTQYF
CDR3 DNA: TGTGCCAGCAGCTTTCTAGACGGAGATACGCAGTATTTT

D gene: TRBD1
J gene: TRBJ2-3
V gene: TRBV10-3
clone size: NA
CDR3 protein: CAISERGQDTQYF
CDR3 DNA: TGTGCCATCAGTGAGAGGGGACAGGATACGCAGTATTTT

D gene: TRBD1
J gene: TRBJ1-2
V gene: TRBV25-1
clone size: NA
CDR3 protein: CASSPQFGQGVGDYGYTF
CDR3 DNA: TGTGCCAGCAGTCCGCAATTCGGACAGGGGGTGGGTGACTATGGCTACACCTTC

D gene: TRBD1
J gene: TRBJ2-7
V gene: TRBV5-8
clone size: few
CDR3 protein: CASSSGTGGSYEQYF
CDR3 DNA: TGTGCCAGCAGCTCGGGGACAGGGGGTTCCTACGAGCAGTACTTC

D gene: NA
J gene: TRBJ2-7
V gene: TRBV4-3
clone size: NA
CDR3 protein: CASSQEWAGLYSYEQYF
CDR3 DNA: TGCGCCAGCAGCCAAGAATGGGCAGGCCTCTACTCTTACGAGCAGTACTTC

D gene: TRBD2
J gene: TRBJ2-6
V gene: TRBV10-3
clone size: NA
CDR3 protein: CAISPTSGGAAGANVLTF
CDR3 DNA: TGTGCCATCAGCCCGACTAGCGGGGGGGCAGCTGGGGCCAACGTCCTGACTTTC

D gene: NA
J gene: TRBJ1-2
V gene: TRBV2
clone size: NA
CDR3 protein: CASSEARRGPYGYTF
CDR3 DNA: TGTGCCAGCAGTGAAGCGCGCAGGGGTCCCTATGGCTACACCTTC

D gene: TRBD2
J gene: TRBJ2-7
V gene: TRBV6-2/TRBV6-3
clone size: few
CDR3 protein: CASSSTTSGSAYEQYF
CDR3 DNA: TGTGCCAGCAGTAGCACGACTAGCGGGAGCGCCTACGAGCAGTACTTC

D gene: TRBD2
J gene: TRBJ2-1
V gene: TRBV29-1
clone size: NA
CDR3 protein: CSVDLDGRGEQFF
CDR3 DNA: TGCAGCGTTGACCTCGACGGGAGGGGTGAGCAGTTCTTC

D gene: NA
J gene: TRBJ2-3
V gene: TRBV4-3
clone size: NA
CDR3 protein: CASSQDLWRANTDTQYF
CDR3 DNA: TGCGCCAGCAGCCAAGATCTCTGGCGGGCGAACACAGATACGCAGTATTTT

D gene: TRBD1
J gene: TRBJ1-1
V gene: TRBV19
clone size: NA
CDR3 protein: CASSTRQGASEAFF
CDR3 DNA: TGTGCCAGTAGTACCCGACAGGGGGCCTCTGAAGCTTTCTTT

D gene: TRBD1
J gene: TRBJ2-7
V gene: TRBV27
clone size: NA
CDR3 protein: CASSFLGQGAYEQYF
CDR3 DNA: TGTGCCAGCAGTTTTTTGGGACAGGGGGCCTACGAGCAGTACTTC

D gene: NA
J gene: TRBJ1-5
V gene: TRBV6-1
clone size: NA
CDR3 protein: CASSEWGASNQPQHF
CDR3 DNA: TGTGCCAGCAGTGAATGGGGAGCGAGCAATCAGCCCCAGCATTTT

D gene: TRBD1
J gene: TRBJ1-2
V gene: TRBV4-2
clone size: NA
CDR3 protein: CASSQDRALGQGLKGYTF
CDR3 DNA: TGTGCCAGCAGCCAAGATCGAGCCCTGGGACAGGGGTTAAAGGGCTACACCTTC

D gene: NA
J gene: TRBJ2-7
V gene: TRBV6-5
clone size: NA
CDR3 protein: CASIGPAGRSEQYF
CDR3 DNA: TGTGCCAGCATAGGTCCAGCGGGCAGAAGCGAGCAGTACTTC

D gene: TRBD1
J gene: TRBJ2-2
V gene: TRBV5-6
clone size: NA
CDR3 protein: CASSSTGQGNTGELFF
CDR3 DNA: TGTGCCAGCAGCTCGACCGGACAGGGGAACACCGGGGAGCTGTTTTTT

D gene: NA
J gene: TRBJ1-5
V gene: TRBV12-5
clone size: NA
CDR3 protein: CASGLGWGGTQHF
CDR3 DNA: TGTGCTAGTGGTTTGGGTTGGGGGGGGACCCAGCATTTT

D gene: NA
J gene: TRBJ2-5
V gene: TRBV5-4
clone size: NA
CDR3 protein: CASSLVGGLQETQYF
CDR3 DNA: TGTGCCAGCAGCTTGGTCGGGGGACTCCAAGAGACCCAGTACTTC

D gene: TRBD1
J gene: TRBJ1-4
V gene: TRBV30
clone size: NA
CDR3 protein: CAWSSGTGSVKLFF
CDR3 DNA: TGTGCCTGGAGCTCCGGGACAGGGAGCGTAAAACTGTTTTTT

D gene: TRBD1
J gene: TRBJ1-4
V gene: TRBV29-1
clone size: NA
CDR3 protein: CSVPGTGTEKLFF
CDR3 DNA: TGCAGCGTTCCCGGGACAGGGACTGAAAAACTGTTTTTT

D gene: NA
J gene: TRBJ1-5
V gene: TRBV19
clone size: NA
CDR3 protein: CASTEPGGIKDQPQHF
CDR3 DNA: TGTGCCAGCACCGAACCTGGGGGGATAAAGGATCAGCCCCAGCATTTT

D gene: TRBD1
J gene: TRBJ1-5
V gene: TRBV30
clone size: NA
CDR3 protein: CAWGTGGNQPQHF
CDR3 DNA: TGTGCCTGGGGTACAGGGGGGAATCAGCCCCAGCATTTT

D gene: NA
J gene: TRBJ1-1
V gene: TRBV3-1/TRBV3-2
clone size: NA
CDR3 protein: CASSQGEGNTEAFF
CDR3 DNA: TGTGCCAGCAGCCAGGGGGAGGGGAACACTGAAGCTTTCTTT

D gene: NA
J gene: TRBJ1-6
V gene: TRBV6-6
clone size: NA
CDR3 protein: CASRPAAHVDGSPLHF
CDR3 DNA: TGTGCCAGCAGACCCGCGGCCCACGTCGACGGCTCACCCCTCCACTTT

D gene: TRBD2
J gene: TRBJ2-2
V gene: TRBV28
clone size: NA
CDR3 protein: CASKGGDYALEELFF
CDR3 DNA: TGTGCCAGCAAAGGTGGGGACTACGCGTTAGAGGAGCTGTTTTTT

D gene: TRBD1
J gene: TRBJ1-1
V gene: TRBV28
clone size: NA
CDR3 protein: CASSWTGLISTEAFF
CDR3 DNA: TGTGCCAGCAGCTGGACAGGGCTAATCAGCACTGAAGCTTTCTTT

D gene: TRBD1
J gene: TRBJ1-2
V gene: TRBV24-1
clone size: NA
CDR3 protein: CATSDLGTGGGYTF
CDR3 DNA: TGTGCCACCAGTGACTTAGGGACAGGGGGGGGCTACACCTTC

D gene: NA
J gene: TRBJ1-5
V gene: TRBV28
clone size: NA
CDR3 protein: CASLPGGASQPQHF
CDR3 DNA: TGTGCCAGCCTGCCGGGGGGGGCCAGTCAGCCCCAGCATTTT

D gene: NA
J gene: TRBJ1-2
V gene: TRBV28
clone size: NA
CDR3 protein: CAATPGGANYGYTF
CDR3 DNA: TGTGCCGCCACCCCGGGGGGGGCTAACTATGGCTACACCTTC

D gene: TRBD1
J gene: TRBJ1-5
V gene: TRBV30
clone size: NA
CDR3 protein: CAWGSSGQLFNQPQHF
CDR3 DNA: TGTGCCTGGGGTTCCTCGGGACAGCTATTCAATCAGCCCCAGCATTTT

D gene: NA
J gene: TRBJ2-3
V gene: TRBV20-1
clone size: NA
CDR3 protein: CSASSIVPDTQYF
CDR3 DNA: TGCAGTGCTAGTTCGATAGTCCCAGATACGCAGTATTTT

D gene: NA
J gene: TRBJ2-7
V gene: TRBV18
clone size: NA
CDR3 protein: CASSIGQYAYEQYF
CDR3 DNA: TGTGCCAGCTCAATCGGACAGTACGCCTACGAGCAGTACTTC

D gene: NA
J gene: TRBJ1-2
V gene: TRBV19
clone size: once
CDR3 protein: CASSSRDIYGYTF
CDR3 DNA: TGTGCCAGTAGTTCCAGGGACATCTATGGCTACACCTTC

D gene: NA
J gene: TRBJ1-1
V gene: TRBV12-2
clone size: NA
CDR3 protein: CASRSNRDRVNTEAFF
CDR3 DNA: TGTGCAAGTCGCTCGAACCGGGACAGGGTGAACACTGAAGCTTTCTTT

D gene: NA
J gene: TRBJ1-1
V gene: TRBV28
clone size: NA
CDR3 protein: CASSLNKLEAFF
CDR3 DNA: TGTGCCAGCAGTTTGAATAAGCTTGAAGCTTTCTTT

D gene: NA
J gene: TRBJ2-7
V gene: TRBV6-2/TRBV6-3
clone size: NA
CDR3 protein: CASSPWRGPYEQYF
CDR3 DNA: TGTGCCAGCAGTCCCTGGAGGGGTCCCTACGAGCAGTACTTC

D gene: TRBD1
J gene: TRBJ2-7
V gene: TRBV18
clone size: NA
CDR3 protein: CASSRGGDRAYEQYF
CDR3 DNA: TGTGCCAGCTCACGTGGGGGTGACAGGGCCTACGAGCAGTACTTC

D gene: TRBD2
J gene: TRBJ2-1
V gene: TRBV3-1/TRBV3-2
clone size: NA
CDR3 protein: CASSPGLAGGSISSYNEQFF
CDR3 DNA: TGTGCCAGCAGCCCGGGACTAGCGGGAGGCTCTATCTCTTCCTACAATGAGCAGTTCTTC

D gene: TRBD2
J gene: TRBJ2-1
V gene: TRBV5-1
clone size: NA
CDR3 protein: CASSLISGSSYNEQFF
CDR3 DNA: TGCGCCAGCAGCCTAATTAGCGGGAGCTCCTACAATGAGCAGTTCTTC